Each of the 20 T cell receptor beta chains below was sequenced from the same sample in a study of T cell responses to AZD1222 COVID-19 vaccine. Sequencing used immunoSEQ multiplex PCR; TCRdb keeps in-frame clones, though not all of them. The sample yields under 150,000 clones, about nine tenths seen once. Sample: peripheral blood, taken 28 days after the second AZD1222 dose. These receptors originate from an adult who received the AZD1222 COVID-19 vaccine.

The gene calls are TRBV4-1 and TRBJ2-1; 10 bases agree with TRBD2. The CDR3 is 18 residues long. The V gene's germline CDR1 is MGHRA and CDR2 YSYEKL. With V trimmed by 0 bases and J by 5 bases, 10 bases remained unmatched. Written as DNA, the CDR3 is TGCGCCAGCAGCCAAGACCAGATACTAGCGGGGTACCACAATGAGCAGTTCTTC. This sequence encodes CASSQDQILAGYHNEQFF.

V usage is TRBV18 and J usage is TRBJ1-1; D remains ambiguous. The CDR3 is made up of 13 amino acids. The germline V gene has CDR1 KGHSH and CDR2 LQKENI. The V gene lost 2 bases and the J gene lost 6 bases, with 10 bases spanning the gap. CDR3 in amino acids: CASSPSQNPEAFF. CDR3 bases: TGTGCCAGCTCACCATCCCAGAATCCTGAAGCTTTCTTT.

DNA of the CDR3: TGTGCCAGCAGCTTAACGTATTCCACCTCCTACGAGCAGTACTTC. Protein sequence: CASSLTYSTSYEQYF. The chain joins TRBV7-2 to TRBJ2-7; D is undetermined. V lost 2 bases to trimming and J lost 0 bases, with 11 bases between them. Germline CDR1 SGHTA, CDR2 FQGNSA. The CDR3 loop spans 15 amino acids.

V usage is TRBV19 and J usage is TRBJ1-2; 8 bases are a match to TRBD1. From germline, CDR1 is LNHDA and CDR2 SQIVND (reference sequence). CDR3 length: 14 residues. Losses at the gene ends were 7 bases for V and 4 bases for J; bases not matched to a gene: 8. This CDR3 is CASTKDRVVYGYTF. The CDR3 DNA reads as TGTGCCAGTACCAAGGACAGGGTTGTCTATGGCTACACCTTC.

This CDR3 is CASSGGRMTPTQYF. The DNA for the CDR3 is TGTGCCAGCAGTGGGGGCAGAATGACACCGACCCAGTACTTC. The rearrangement joins TRBV2 to TRBJ2-5; tentative D call: TRBD1 (5 bases). There are 14 residues in the CDR3. Trimming took off 4 bases at V and 7 bases at J, with 16 bases between the two ends. Germline V gives CDR1 SNHLY, CDR2 FYNNEI.

V usage is TRBV5-1 and J usage is TRBJ2-7; TRBD1 or TRBD2 may be the D gene (5 bases each). The length of the CDR3 is 19 residues. The ends were cut back, 0 bases at V and 0 bases at J, with 22 bases in the middle. From germline, CDR1 is SGHRS and CDR2 YFSETQ. The CDR3 region is CASSLATSFGTENSYEQYF. In DNA, the CDR3 is TGCGCCAGCAGCTTGGCCACTAGTTTTGGGACGGAAAACTCCTACGAGCAGTACTTC.

The J gene is TRBJ2-7, the V gene TRBV10-3; the match to TRBD1 covers 7 bases. The CDR3 has 14 residues. The germline gives CDR1 ENHRY, CDR2 SYGVKD. With V trimmed by 8 bases and J by 1 base, 8 bases remained unmatched. CDR3 sequence (DNA): TGTGCCATCGGACGGGAACAGGGGTCCTACGAGCAGTACTTC. Translation gives CAIGREQGSYEQYF.

The rearrangement joins TRBV9 to TRBJ1-2; 7 nucleotides match TRBD1. Germline V CDR1 and CDR2: SGDLS, YYNGEE. Losses at the gene ends were 5 bases for V and 2 bases for J; bases not matched to a gene: 0. The CDR3 length is 12 residues. The CDR3 region has the DNA TGTGCCAGCAGACAGGGGAACTATGGCTACACCTTC. Amino acid sequence: CASRQGNYGYTF.

Of note for this clone: This sample also contains other DNA sequences that code for the same CDR3. The rearrangement joins TRBV19 to TRBJ1-5; D remains ambiguous. Germline CDR1 is LNHDA and CDR2 is SQIVND (reference sequence). Trimming took off 3 bases at V and 2 bases at J, with 8 bases between the two ends. This CDR3 comprises 14 residues. The DNA of the CDR3 is TGTGCCAGTAGTATCACCCGCGGCAATCAGCCCCAGCATTTT. Its translation: CASSITRGNQPQHF.

The V and J genes are TRBV5-1 and TRBJ1-1; the D gene is possibly TRBD1 (5 bases). Germline V lookup: CDR1 SGHRS, CDR2 YFSETQ. The V and J ends lost 2 bases and 4 bases respectively, with 15 bases between them. The CDR3 consists of 15 residues. The CDR3 reads CASSFSAGRGTEAFF. As DNA, the CDR3 is TGCGCCAGCAGCTTCTCCGCAGGAAGGGGCACTGAAGCTTTCTTT. The complete variable domain, with remaining parts taken from reference TRBV5-1 and TRBJ1-1, reads KAGVTQTPRYLIKTRGQQVTLSCSPISGHRSVSWYQQTPGQGLQFLFEYFSETQRNKGNFPGRFSGRQFSNSRSEMNVSTLELGDSALYLCASSFSAGRGTEAFFGQGTRLTVV.

The chain carries TRBV6-5 and TRBJ1-5, with D hard to call. V lost 5 bases and J 6 bases, leaving 11 bases between the germline ends. The CDR3 covers 13 residues. The V gene's germline CDR1 is MNHEY and CDR2 SVGAGI. This chain's CDR3 is CASSPSMGQPQHF. Here the CDR3 DNA reads TGTGCCAGCAGTCCCTCCATGGGTCAGCCCCAGCATTTT.

This clone was seen just once. This chain uses TRBV6-2 or TRBV6-3 with TRBJ1-2, with 7 bases that match TRBD1. The V and J ends lost 6 bases and 2 bases, in that order; junction bases with no gene match: 3. This CDR3 is 13 amino acids long. Looked up from germline, CDR1 is MNHEY and CDR2 is SVGEGT. The DNA for the CDR3 is TGTGCCAGCAGCCCGGACAGGAACTATGGCTACACCTTC. Translation: CASSPDRNYGYTF.

This clone has a single count. This sequence joins TRBV5-1 and TRBJ2-1, with 8 bases aligning to TRBD1. Germline V lookup: CDR1 SGHRS, CDR2 YFSETQ. The CDR3 length is 14 residues. The trim removed 3 bases at V and 5 bases at J, leaving 4 bases unmatched. The chain's CDR3 is CASSSGTGDNEQFF. In DNA form, the CDR3 reads TGCGCCAGCAGCTCTGGGACAGGTGACAATGAGCAGTTCTTC.

This sequence joins TRBV29-1 and TRBJ2-7, with TRBD1 matching 9 bases. The V segment lost 8 bases and the J segment 3 bases; nucleotides outside the gene matches: 11. CDR1 SQVTM and CDR2 ANQGSEA come from the germline V gene. The CDR3 spans 14 residues. CDR3 residues: CSFSGTGSGYEQYF. CDR3 nucleotide sequence: TGCAGCTTCTCCGGGACAGGGTCCGGCTACGAGCAGTACTTC.

This clone has a handful of counts. V gene TRBV14 combines with J gene TRBJ1-4, with unresolved D. CDR3 length: 13 amino acids. V was clipped by 4 bases and J by 6 bases, with 9 bases between them. CDR1 is SGHDN, CDR2 FVKESK, per germline. The CDR3 protein is CASSRGLDEKLFF. As DNA, the CDR3 is TGTGCCAGCAGCCGAGGTTTGGATGAAAAACTGTTTTTT. Supplemented by reference TRBV14 and TRBJ1-4, the full variable domain reads EAGVTQFPSHSVIEKGQTVTLRCDPISGHDNLYWYRRVMGKEIKFLLHFVKESKQDESGMPNNRFLAERTGGTYSTLKVQPAELEDSGVYFCASSRGLDEKLFFGSGTQLSVL.

The J gene is TRBJ1-2, the V gene TRBV25-1; D possibly corresponds to TRBD1 (5 bases). The CDR3 runs to 12 residues. The germline V gene has CDR1 MGHDK and CDR2 SYGVNS. Trimming took off 4 bases at V and 4 bases at J, with 7 bases between the two ends. The CDR3: CASSVDTYGYTF. CDR3 nucleotide sequence: TGTGCCAGCAGTGTGGACACCTATGGCTACACCTTC.

V and J are TRBV7-2 and TRBJ2-7; the D is unclear. CDR3 size: 15 residues. Looked up from germline, CDR1 is SGHTA and CDR2 is FQGNSA. V lost 1 base and J lost 0, with 10 bases in between. CDR3 amino acids: CASSLDRNPSYEQYF. The CDR3 DNA reads TGTGCCAGCAGCTTAGATCGGAACCCCTCCTACGAGCAGTACTTC. Full variable domain (outside the CDR3, taken from reference TRBV7-2 and TRBJ2-7): GAGVSQSPSNKVTEKGKDVELRCDPISGHTALYWYRQSLGQGLEFLIYFQGNSAPDKSGLPSDRFSAERTGGSVSTLTIQRTQQEDSAVYLCASSLDRNPSYEQYFGPGTRLTVT.

For the CDR3, the DNA is TGCAGCGTTGGGGGACAGGGTCACTACGAGCAGTACTTC. Its translation: CSVGGQGHYEQYF. This chain connects TRBV29-1 to TRBJ2-7; 9 nucleotides line up with TRBD1. The CDR3 is 13 amino acids. Unmatched junction bases numbered 4, after V lost 4 bases and J lost 3 bases. Germline V gene lookup returns CDR1 SQVTM and CDR2 ANQGSEA.

V and J are TRBV2 and TRBJ2-2; 11 bases fit TRBD1. The CDR3 loop spans 16 amino acids. V gave up 6 bases and J gave up 5 bases; unmatched junction bases: 8. From germline, CDR1 is SNHLY and CDR2 FYNNEI. CDR3 loop: CASSWDGTGGTGELFF. Here the CDR3 DNA reads TGTGCCAGCAGCTGGGACGGGACAGGGGGAACCGGGGAGCTGTTTTTT.

The gene calls are TRBV6-5 and TRBJ1-6; 10 positions match TRBD1. The CDR3 totals 15 residues. Trimming at V came to 7 bases and at J to 4 bases, leaving 4 bases not matched to a gene. The V gene's germline CDR1 is MNHEY and CDR2 SVGAGI. CDR3 coding DNA: TGTGCCAGCATTGCGGACAGGGGGTATAATTCACCCCTCCACTTT. Residues: CASIADRGYNSPLHF.